These 3 T cell receptor beta chains share one sample of origin, sequenced in a study of T cell responses to AZD1222 COVID-19 vaccine. Generated by immunoSEQ multiplex PCR, the TCRdb table keeps only in-frame clones and is missing some. The data contain more than 70,000 clones, 88% of them singletons. This specimen was peripheral blood, taken on day 0 of MenACWY control vaccination. These TCRs come from an adult in good health.

CDR3 in DNA: TGCGCCAGCAGCTTACGGACAGGGGACAACACTGAAGCTTTCTTT. This gives the protein CASSLRTGDNTEAFF. The rearrangement uses TRBV5-1 and TRBJ1-1, with TRBD1 identical over 9 bases. Trimming took 2 bases from V and 2 from J; bases not matched to a gene: 4. The CDR3 loop spans 15 amino acids. CDR1 and CDR2 from the germline V gene are SGHRS and YFSETQ.

The chain links TRBV2 to TRBJ1-6, with D unresolved. CDR1 SNHLY and CDR2 FYNNEI come from the germline V gene. V was pared by 2 bases and J by 6 bases, with 17 bases between. This CDR3 is 17 amino acids long. The CDR3 DNA sequence: TGTGCCAGCAGTGAATCCCTGGGAACAGCGGCTAATTCACCCCTCCACTTT. Translation: CASSESLGTAANSPLHF.

The V and J genes are TRBV24-1 and TRBJ1-5, with 10 nucleotides matching TRBD1. The trim removed 1 base at V and 3 bases at J, leaving 11 bases unmatched. The CDR3 contains 19 residues. Germline V CDR1 and CDR2: KGHDR, SFDVKD. The CDR3 region is CATSDLDRTGGWVNQPQHF. The CDR3 bases are TGTGCCACCAGTGATTTAGATCGGACAGGGGGGTGGGTCAATCAGCCCCAGCATTTT.